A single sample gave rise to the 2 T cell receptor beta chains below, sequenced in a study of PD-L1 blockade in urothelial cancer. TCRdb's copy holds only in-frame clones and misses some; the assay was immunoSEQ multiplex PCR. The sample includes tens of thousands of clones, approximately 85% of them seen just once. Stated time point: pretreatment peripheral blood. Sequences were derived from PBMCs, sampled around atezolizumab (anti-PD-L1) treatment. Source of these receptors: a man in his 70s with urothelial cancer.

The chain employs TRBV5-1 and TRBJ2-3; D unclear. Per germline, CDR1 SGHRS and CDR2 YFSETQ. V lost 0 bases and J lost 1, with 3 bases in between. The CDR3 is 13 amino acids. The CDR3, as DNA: TGCGCCAGCAGCTTGGGAGGCACAGATACGCAGTATTTT. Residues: CASSLGGTDTQYF.

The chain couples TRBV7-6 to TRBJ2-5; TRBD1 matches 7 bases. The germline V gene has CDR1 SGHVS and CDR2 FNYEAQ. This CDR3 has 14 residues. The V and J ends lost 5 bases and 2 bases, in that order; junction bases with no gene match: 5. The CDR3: CASSQLTGQETQYF. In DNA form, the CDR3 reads TGTGCCAGCAGCCAACTGACAGGGCAAGAGACCCAGTACTTC.